These 10 T cell receptor beta chains share one sample of origin, sequenced in a study of shared clonotypes between healthy human individuals. Using immunoSEQ multiplex PCR, the repertoire was profiled, and TCRdb retains in-frame clones only, with some absent. The sample consists of about 960,000 clones, over 75% of them appearing once. The sequenced material came from memory CD4+ T cells sorted from blood. Specified subset: CD45RA-negative fraction. The receptors shown here come from a man between 18 and 29 years old in good health.

This clone appeared once. The gene calls are TRBV5-1 and TRBJ1-5; D is ambiguous. This CDR3 has 15 amino acids. The V end was cut by 4 bases, the J end by 4 bases, with 15 bases between. The germline V gene has CDR1 SGHRS and CDR2 YFSETQ. As DNA, the CDR3 is TGCGCCAGCAGCCCGGACCGATCTGGGAATCAGCCCCAGCATTTT. Translated, it gives CASSPDRSGNQPQHF. The full variable domain, its missing parts supplied by reference TRBV5-1 and TRBJ1-5, is KAGVTQTPRYLIKTRGQQVTLSCSPISGHRSVSWYQQTPGQGLQFLFEYFSETQRNKGNFPGRFSGRQFSNSRSEMNVSTLELGDSALYLCASSPDRSGNQPQHFGDGTRLSIL.

This chain connects TRBV6-8 to TRBJ2-7; 7 bases are a match to TRBD2. Germline V gene lookup returns CDR1 MNHGY and CDR2 SAAAGT. Trimming cost V 9 bases and J 5 bases; bases outside gene matches: 16. The length of the CDR3 is 15 residues. The CDR3 DNA follows: TGTGCCAGACCCCTCTGGGACCCGGGAGGTCACGAGCAGTACTTC. Amino acids: CARPLWDPGGHEQYF.

The rearrangement uses TRBV19 and TRBJ1-5; TRBD1 aligns across 7 bases. The junction had 5 bases not matched to a gene; V was cut back by 6 bases and J by 0 bases. The CDR3 runs 15 residues. Germline CDR1 and CDR2: LNHDA and SQIVND (reference sequence). The DNA for the CDR3 is TGTGCCAGTAGGCTACAGGGGATTAGCAATCAGCCCCAGCATTTT. Translation: CASRLQGISNQPQHF.

The chain has TRBV6-1 and TRBJ1-3, with 8 bases lining up with TRBD1. Germline assignment: CDR1 MNHNS and CDR2 SASEGT. The CDR3 extends over 16 amino acids. V was pared by 1 base and J by 3 bases, with 5 bases of the junction left unmatched. The DNA for the CDR3 is TGTGCCAGCAGTGAAGATGGCAGGGGGCTTGGAAACACCATATATTTT. This encodes CASSEDGRGLGNTIYF.

J is TRBJ1-4 and V is TRBV19; 11 nucleotides line up with TRBD1. Germline CDR1 and CDR2: LNHDA and SQIVND (reference sequence). Losses at the gene ends were 4 bases for V and 8 bases for J; bases not matched to a gene: 3. The CDR3 covers 14 residues. Written as DNA, the CDR3 is TGTGCCAGTAGTAGCCGGGACAGGGGGGAAAAACTGTTTTTT. This codes for CASSSRDRGEKLFF.

A remark on this clone: An end of the junction differs from the germline gene, which may be a read error. CDR3 sequence: CASSPGQFSTDTQYF. The CDR3 nucleotides read TGTGCTAGCAGCCCGGGACAGTTTAGCACAGATACGCAGTATTTT. The V gene is TRBV7-7, the J gene TRBJ2-3, with TRBD1 identical over 7 bases. Germline CDR1 and CDR2: SSHAT and FNYEAQ (reference sequence). The CDR3 is 15 residues long.

CDR3 sequence (DNA): TGCGCCAGCAGCCTTCCGAGGCGCACAGATACGCAGTATTTT. Its protein is CASSLPRRTDTQYF. The chain links TRBV4-1 to TRBJ2-3; D unclear. CDR1 and CDR2 (germline): MGHRA, YSYEKL. The CDR3 has 14 residues. Between the trimmed V and J ends, which lost 4 bases and 1 base, there was a span of 9 bases.

This clone has a single count. This rearrangement joins TRBV5-1 to TRBJ2-2; D is uncertain. This CDR3 region has 15 residues. CDR1 and CDR2 (germline): SGHRS, YFSETQ. Between the trimmed V and J ends, which lost 1 base and 5 bases, there was a span of 12 bases. The CDR3, as DNA: TGCGCCAGCAGCTTGAGCCGCACATTGACCGGGGAGCTGTTTTTT. Protein product: CASSLSRTLTGELFF.

On this clone: Other DNA sequences within the sample encode an identical CDR3. The chain joins TRBV7-9 to TRBJ1-3; maybe TRBD1 (6 bases). The CDR3 has 14 residues. Looked up from germline, CDR1 is SEHNR and CDR2 is FQNEAQ (reference sequence). Trimming shortened V by 4 bases and J by 4 bases, and 11 bases separated the two germline ends. The CDR3 bases are TGTGCCAGCAGCTCACAGGGAGACGGAAACACCATATATTTT. Encoded protein: CASSSQGDGNTIYF.

This clone has more than one count but fewer than ten. The CDR3 is CASRVRGDGNTIYF. The CDR3 DNA follows: TGTGCCAGCAGGGTGAGAGGGGATGGAAACACCATATATTTT. The J gene is TRBJ1-3, the V gene TRBV5-6; perhaps TRBD1 as D (5 bases). The CDR3 is 14 residues long. Per germline, CDR1 SGHDT and CDR2 YYEEEE. Trimming took off 5 bases at V and 3 bases at J, with 12 bases between the two ends.